This TCR beta chain emerged from a study of blood T cell repertoires in COVID-19. The V end lost 8 bases, the J end lost 3 bases, and 12 bases lay between the germline ends. The germline gives CDR1 SNHLY, CDR2 FYNNEI. The CDR3 contains 13 residues. Libraries were prepared by immunoSEQ multiplex PCR; TCRdb keeps only in-frame clonotypes and omits some of them. The sample consists of roughly 240,000 clones, about 82% of them appearing once. The TCR sequence derives from a woman between 45 and 60 years old who had recovered from COVID-19. The chain employs TRBV2 and TRBJ2-3, with a weak D call TRBD2 (5 bases). Sequenced material: PBMCs or T cells enriched from blood (not recorded which). The CDR3 DNA reads TGTGCCAGCGCCTCCGGCGGGACAGATACGCAGTATTTT. It is translated as CASASGGTDTQYF.